A selection of T cell receptor beta chains follows, all from one sample in a study of T cells after yellow fever vaccination. TCRdb called the 5' RACE reads again in MiXCR, with one record for every CDR3 protein. The repertoire holds around 250,000 distinct CDR3 sequences, with roughly 5% as singletons. The sequenced sample was CD4+ T cells sorted from PBMCs, obtained on the day of the yellow fever booster vaccination. The receptor set was obtained from a man younger than 35 who received the YFV17D yellow fever vaccine. CDR3s include the opening cysteine and the closing phenylalanine or tryptophan. Fields, in order: CDR3 protein, J gene, clone size, V gene. Clone sizes are given selectively: once, few, many, or a class where the clone is expanded.

CDR3aa: CASSFSGVETQYF; j_gene: TRBJ2-5; abundance: many; v_gene: TRBV5-1
CDR3aa: CASSSSRPGGFQNSPLHF; j_gene: TRBJ1-6; abundance: many; v_gene: TRBV27
CDR3aa: CASGSDREAGNTIYF; j_gene: TRBJ1-3; abundance: NA; v_gene: TRBV6-5
CDR3aa: CASSPRDGNQETQYF; j_gene: TRBJ2-5; abundance: few; v_gene: TRBV11-2
CDR3aa: CASSFPGGSNTGELFF; j_gene: TRBJ2-2; abundance: few; v_gene: TRBV7-3
CDR3aa: CASSPQGTDGYTF; j_gene: TRBJ1-2; abundance: NA; v_gene: TRBV7-9
CDR3aa: CSASLQGARNYGYTF; j_gene: TRBJ1-2; abundance: few; v_gene: TRBV20-1
CDR3aa: CASSPRGAGANTEAFF; j_gene: TRBJ1-1; abundance: NA; v_gene: TRBV7-2
CDR3aa: CASSLPFVGNTIYF; j_gene: TRBJ1-3; abundance: many; v_gene: TRBV11-2
CDR3aa: CASITLVGPYGELFF; j_gene: TRBJ2-2; abundance: few; v_gene: TRBV28
CDR3aa: CASSLTSAYNEQFF; j_gene: TRBJ2-1; abundance: many; v_gene: TRBV5-1
CDR3aa: CASSQEPGANVLTF; j_gene: TRBJ2-6; abundance: many; v_gene: TRBV4-1
CDR3aa: CASRQQDGELFF; j_gene: TRBJ2-2; abundance: NA; v_gene: TRBV7-2
CDR3aa: CSVGRGDSGELFF; j_gene: TRBJ2-2; abundance: many; v_gene: TRBV29-1
CDR3aa: CASSLGGVSGGYTF; j_gene: TRBJ1-2; abundance: NA; v_gene: TRBV5-6
CDR3aa: CASSGDRDSGNTIYF; j_gene: TRBJ1-3; abundance: few; v_gene: TRBV9
CDR3aa: CASRPRQFRLVGEQFF; j_gene: TRBJ2-1; abundance: NA; v_gene: TRBV28
CDR3aa: CASSPRGRGDEQYF; j_gene: TRBJ2-7; abundance: many; v_gene: TRBV6-2/TRBV6-3
CDR3aa: CASSSQDRAGADTQYF; j_gene: TRBJ2-3; abundance: NA; v_gene: TRBV6-6
CDR3aa: CASSVEGRANTIYF; j_gene: TRBJ1-3; abundance: few; v_gene: TRBV9
CDR3aa: CASSEQGYTGNTIYF; j_gene: TRBJ1-3; abundance: few; v_gene: TRBV25-1
CDR3aa: CASSLSVTGELFF; j_gene: TRBJ2-2; abundance: NA; v_gene: TRBV7-2
CDR3aa: CASSLFRDTIRTEAFF; j_gene: TRBJ1-1; abundance: NA; v_gene: TRBV19
CDR3aa: CASSVDIGSNQPQHF; j_gene: TRBJ1-5; abundance: many; v_gene: TRBV9
CDR3aa: CASSMGVGLAKNIQYF; j_gene: TRBJ2-4; abundance: many; v_gene: TRBV12-3/TRBV12-4
CDR3aa: CATYIGGDEKLFF; j_gene: TRBJ1-4; abundance: NA; v_gene: TRBV19
CDR3aa: CASSVSRENTGELFF; j_gene: TRBJ2-2; abundance: NA; v_gene: TRBV7-7
CDR3aa: CASSRPSGWSEAFF; j_gene: TRBJ1-1; abundance: NA; v_gene: TRBV4-1
CDR3aa: CASSSQLAPGANVLTF; j_gene: TRBJ2-6; abundance: NA; v_gene: TRBV7-2
CDR3aa: CASSSLGAGAPGGYNEQFF; j_gene: TRBJ2-1; abundance: NA; v_gene: TRBV7-2
CDR3aa: CASSPPKLAGRNEQFF; j_gene: TRBJ2-1; abundance: few; v_gene: TRBV18
CDR3aa: CASSYSRQGPEKLFF; j_gene: TRBJ1-4; abundance: few; v_gene: TRBV6-6
CDR3aa: CATSDLHGPDTQYF; j_gene: TRBJ2-3; abundance: few; v_gene: TRBV24-1
CDR3aa: CSAWGLGETQYF; j_gene: TRBJ2-5; abundance: NA; v_gene: TRBV20-1
CDR3aa: CSVRDPNTEAFF; j_gene: TRBJ1-1; abundance: few; v_gene: TRBV29-1
CDR3aa: CASSPREAGYTF; j_gene: TRBJ1-2; abundance: few; v_gene: TRBV7-2
CDR3aa: CASRIAGGTDTQYF; j_gene: TRBJ2-3; abundance: NA; v_gene: TRBV7-2
CDR3aa: CSVEVQPQETQYF; j_gene: TRBJ2-5; abundance: NA; v_gene: TRBV29-1
CDR3aa: CASSGLAGGETQYF; j_gene: TRBJ2-5; abundance: few; v_gene: TRBV7-3
CDR3aa: CASSLTGQPQHF; j_gene: TRBJ1-5; abundance: NA; v_gene: TRBV7-9
CDR3aa: CSASGQGYGYTF; j_gene: TRBJ1-2; abundance: NA; v_gene: TRBV29-1
CDR3aa: CASGYREANQPQHF; j_gene: TRBJ1-5; abundance: many; v_gene: TRBV6-4
CDR3aa: CASSLRNSGNTIYF; j_gene: TRBJ1-3; abundance: NA; v_gene: TRBV27
CDR3aa: CASSLEPGQGETQYF; j_gene: TRBJ2-5; abundance: many; v_gene: TRBV4-3
CDR3aa: CASSPTATVEEAFF; j_gene: TRBJ1-1; abundance: few; v_gene: TRBV18
CDR3aa: CASSFPGTPEAFF; j_gene: TRBJ1-1; abundance: many; v_gene: TRBV7-9
CDR3aa: CASRTGDQETQYF; j_gene: TRBJ2-5; abundance: few; v_gene: TRBV5-4
CDR3aa: CASSPDIYNEQFF; j_gene: TRBJ2-1; abundance: NA; v_gene: TRBV18
CDR3aa: CASSLAGASGETQYF; j_gene: TRBJ2-5; abundance: NA; v_gene: TRBV7-2
CDR3aa: CSARTRPNTEAFF; j_gene: TRBJ1-1; abundance: many; v_gene: TRBV20-1
CDR3aa: CASSVGAGRHTDTQYF; j_gene: TRBJ2-3; abundance: NA; v_gene: TRBV9
CDR3aa: CSARMGTRDQPQHF; j_gene: TRBJ1-5; abundance: few; v_gene: TRBV20-1
CDR3aa: CASSSRGVTYEQYF; j_gene: TRBJ2-7; abundance: many; v_gene: TRBV2
CDR3aa: CATQRVFSTDTQYF; j_gene: TRBJ2-3; abundance: few; v_gene: TRBV6-5